These 23 T cell receptor beta chains originate from one sample sequenced in a study of shared clonotypes between healthy human individuals. TCRdb keeps only in-frame clones here, not all; method: immunoSEQ multiplex PCR. This sample has about 490,000 clones, with 70% to 80% found just once. The sequenced sample consisted of PBMCs. All receptors derive from a woman aged 40 to 50 in good health. Some clones in this sample may be carry-over from other donors' samples.

This clone was observed once. This likely reflects a read error, since a far larger clone is one base away. The chain recombines TRBV5-5 with TRBJ2-7; D call uncertain. The better agreement between TRBJ2-5 and the DNA end casts doubt on the J call. This CDR3 is 14 amino acids long. Germline CDR1 SGHKS, CDR2 YYEKEE (reference sequence). The CDR3: CASSLVRDQETQYF. The CDR3 nucleotides are TGTGCCAGCAGCTTGGTACGGGACCAAGAGACCCAGTACTTC.

This sequence joins TRBV28 and TRBJ1-5; D remains unclear. Germline V gene data show CDR1 as MDHEN and CDR2 as SYDVKM. The CDR3 consists of 16 residues. The ends were cut back, 3 bases at V and 2 bases at J, with 14 bases in the middle. The CDR3 sequence is CASSLSGNMGNQPQHF. CDR3 DNA sequence: TGTGCCAGCAGTTTGTCGGGGAACATGGGCAATCAGCCCCAGCATTTT.

The chain couples TRBV30 to TRBJ1-5; D is ambiguous. Germline CDR1 reads GTSNPN; CDR2 reads SVGIG (reference sequence). With 1 base removed from V and 0 bases from J, the gap between germline ends came to 1 base. The CDR3 is 12 amino acids. The CDR3 DNA is TGTGCCTGGAGTGATAGCAATCAGCCCCAGCATTTT. This encodes CAWSDSNQPQHF.

The J gene is TRBJ1-4, the V gene TRBV4-2, with D uncertain. Trimming cost V 0 bases and J 8 bases, with 10 bases left between them. The CDR3 has 14 amino acids. Germline V gene sequence: CDR1 LGHNA, CDR2 YNFKEQ. Written as DNA, the CDR3 is TGTGCCAGCAGCCAAGATAAGGCCCCAGAAAAACTGTTTTTT. Translating it yields CASSQDKAPEKLFF.

The chain is built from TRBV2 and TRBJ2-3; D gene ambiguous. Trimming stripped 7 bases from V and 4 bases from J, with 6 bases between. CDR1 and CDR2 (germline): SNHLY, FYNNEI. The CDR3 is 11 residues long. The CDR3 sequence: CASKGSDTQYF. In DNA form, the CDR3 reads TGTGCCAGCAAAGGTTCAGATACGCAGTATTTT.

This clone was seen repeatedly, ten times or more. The genes are TRBV6-1 and TRBJ2-1; D gene uncertain. This CDR3 region has 14 residues. V lost 4 bases and J lost 0, with 7 bases in between. In germline, CDR1 is MNHNS, CDR2 SASEGT. CDR3 amino acids: CASSGWDSYNEQFF. In nucleotides, the CDR3 is TGTGCCAGCAGTGGATGGGACTCCTACAATGAGCAGTTCTTC.

The DNA for the CDR3 is TGTGCCAGTAGTGTCGGGACTAGTGGGACCCAGTACTTC. Translating it yields CASSVGTSGTQYF. The V gene is TRBV19, the J gene TRBJ2-5; 8 nucleotides align to TRBD2. The CDR3 has 13 residues. Germline V gene data show CDR1 as LNHDA and CDR2 as SQIVND (reference sequence). V lost 5 bases to trimming and J lost 7 bases; unmatched junction nucleotides: 6.

This chain uses TRBV29-1 with TRBJ1-1; weak D call: TRBD1 (5 bases). V dropped 4 bases and J dropped 0 bases, with 12 bases sitting between them. In germline, CDR1 is SQVTM, CDR2 ANQGSEA. The CDR3 contains 14 residues. The CDR3 DNA sequence: TGCAGCGTTGGGGGGGTCTACATGAACACTGAAGCTTTCTTT. Translated, it gives CSVGGVYMNTEAFF.

The rearrangement links TRBV29-1 to TRBJ2-1; D call uncertain. Germline V gene data show CDR1 as SQVTM and CDR2 as ANQGSEA. The CDR3 covers 11 residues. V dropped 1 base and J dropped 3 bases, with 1 base sitting between them. The DNA of the CDR3 is TGCAGCGTTGAAGGCTACAATGAGCAGTTCTTC. Amino acids: CSVEGYNEQFF.

This clone was seen only a few times. Other nucleotide sequences in the sample specify the same CDR3. This chain joins TRBV5-1 and TRBJ2-5; D possibly corresponds to TRBD2 (5 bases). Per germline, CDR1 SGHRS and CDR2 YFSETQ. This CDR3 is 13 amino acids long. Trimming removed 3 bases from V and 1 base from J, with 7 bases in between. CDR3 residues: CASSYAGQETQYF. DNA for the CDR3: TGCGCCAGCAGCTATGCGGGCCAAGAGACCCAGTACTTC.

The chain combines TRBV7-9 with TRBJ2-3; the D gene is possibly TRBD2 (5 bases). Germline lookup yields CDR1 SEHNR and CDR2 FQNEAQ (reference sequence). Trimming cost V 4 bases and J 2 bases, with 7 bases left between them. The CDR3 consists of 13 residues. CDR3 amino acids: CASSYRDTDTQYF. CDR3 in DNA: TGTGCCAGCAGCTACCGGGACACAGATACGCAGTATTTT.

The rearrangement joins TRBV5-4 to TRBJ2-1; D may be TRBD2 (6 bases). V was trimmed by 4 bases and J by 3 bases, leaving 11 bases between them. The germline CDR1 and CDR2 sequences are SGHNT and YYREEE (reference sequence). The CDR3 covers 14 residues. The CDR3 bases are TGTGCCAGCAGCCCGGGACTGTTCTACAATGAGCAGTTCTTC. Protein sequence: CASSPGLFYNEQFF.

This chain joins TRBV27 and TRBJ1-2, with D possibly TRBD1 on 5 matching bases. V was pared by 3 bases and J by 6 bases, with 11 bases between. This CDR3 spans 13 amino acids. Germline loops: CDR1 MNHEY, CDR2 SMNVEV (reference sequence). This chain's CDR3 is CASSFAGGDGYTF. CDR3 nucleotides: TGTGCCAGCAGTTTCGCGGGGGGGGATGGCTACACCTTC.

This clone has just a few counts. This rearrangement joins TRBV14 to TRBJ1-2; perhaps TRBD1 as D (5 bases). CDR1 SGHDN and CDR2 FVKESK come from the germline V gene. This CDR3 has 13 amino acids. Trimming shortened V by 3 bases and J by 3 bases, and 8 bases separated the two germline ends. The CDR3 region is CASSQGTHYGYTF. CDR3 DNA sequence: TGTGCCAGCAGCCAGGGGACTCACTATGGCTACACCTTC.

This clone was counted between two and nine times. CDR3 bases: TGTGCCAGCAGGGGACTAGCGGGCACCGGGGAGCTGTTTTTT. Protein: CASRGLAGTGELFF. This rearrangement joins TRBV27 to TRBJ2-2, with 12 nucleotides matching TRBD2. This CDR3 is built from 14 residues. The junction had 0 bases not matched to a gene; V was cut back by 6 bases and J by 4 bases. CDR1 is MNHEY and CDR2 is SMNVEV in the germline V gene (reference sequence).

The rearrangement uses TRBV7-3 and TRBJ2-3, with D tentatively TRBD1 (5 bases). Trimming took off 8 bases at V and 1 base at J, with 13 bases between the two ends. Germline V gene lookup returns CDR1 SGHTA and CDR2 FQGTGA. This CDR3 contains 14 residues. The CDR3 spells CASEPGQGTDTQYF. The CDR3 DNA reads as TGTGCCAGCGAACCAGGGCAGGGCACAGATACGCAGTATTTT.

In this sample, this clone turned up a few times. V is TRBV15 and J is TRBJ2-3; perhaps TRBD2 as D (5 bases). CDR3 length: 17 amino acids. Trimming left V 0 bases short and J 0 bases short, with 13 bases between. Germline values: CDR1 LNHNV, CDR2 YYDKDF (reference sequence). CDR3 region: CATSRDLPSFSTDTQYF. The CDR3 DNA is TGTGCCACCAGCAGAGATCTGCCTAGCTTCAGCACAGATACGCAGTATTTT.

The table lists this clone with a few counts. Additional DNA sequences in this sample encode the identical CDR3. This sequence joins TRBV5-1 and TRBJ2-5; no clear D. The CDR3 runs 12 residues. Looked up from germline, CDR1 is SGHRS and CDR2 is YFSETQ. Trimming left V 0 bases short and J 1 base short, with 1 base between. The CDR3 nucleotides are TGCGCCAGCAGCTTGGGCCAAGAGACCCAGTACTTC. Its translation is CASSLGQETQYF.

CDR3 amino acids: CASSLGQGPSETQYF. The CDR3 coding sequence is TGCGCCAGCAGCTTGGGTCAGGGGCCCTCAGAGACCCAGTACTTC. This rearrangement joins TRBV5-1 to TRBJ2-5, with D tentatively TRBD1 (6 bases). V shed 0 bases and J shed 4 bases, with 13 bases lying between them. CDR1 is SGHRS, CDR2 YFSETQ, per germline. The CDR3 runs to 15 residues.

J is TRBJ2-2 and V is TRBV27; D is ambiguous. Germline CDR1 reads MNHEY; CDR2 reads SMNVEV (reference sequence). The ends were cut back, 4 bases at V and 2 bases at J, with 5 bases in the middle. The CDR3 length is 13 residues. The CDR3 DNA reads TGTGCCAGCAGTTACAAAAACACCGGGGAGCTGTTTTTT. Amino acids: CASSYKNTGELFF.

The V gene is TRBV2, the J gene TRBJ2-7; D uncertain. Germline loops: CDR1 SNHLY, CDR2 FYNNEI. V was shortened by 6 bases and J by 6 bases, with 6 bases between the two germline ends. This CDR3 comprises 10 residues. CDR3 DNA: TGTGCCAGCAGGGGTATCGAGCAGTACTTC. It yields the protein CASRGIEQYF.

This clone was counted between two and nine times. This chain links TRBV5-8 with TRBJ2-7, with a weak D call TRBD2 (5 bases). The V and J ends lost 5 bases and 3 bases respectively, with 15 bases between them. The CDR3 totals 14 residues. The germline V gene has CDR1 SGHTS and CDR2 YDEGEE. CDR3 sequence reads: CASSLAPGLYEQYF. DNA for the CDR3: TGTGCCAGCAGTCTGGCGCCTGGACTCTACGAGCAGTACTTC.

This sequence joins TRBV11-2 and TRBJ2-5; no clear D. CDR1 and CDR2 (germline): SGHAT, FQNNGV. There are 12 residues in the CDR3. The ends were cut back, 7 bases at V and 5 bases at J, with 11 bases in the middle. This CDR3 is CASTNLGETQYF. CDR3 coding DNA: TGTGCCAGCACCAACCTAGGGGAGACCCAGTACTTC.